Below are 15 T cell receptor beta chains sequenced from a single sample in a study of technical replicates of blood from a handful of donors. Profiled with immunoSEQ multiplex PCR; TCRdb holds only in-frame clones, not every one. The data show 95,000 to 100,000 clones, approximately 96% seen once. Source material: T cells isolated from PBMCs. These receptors originate from a human donor in good health.

As regards this clone: A read error may account for a junction end that differs from germline. V usage is TRBV25-1 and J usage is TRBJ2-7; D possibly corresponds to TRBD1 (8 bases). The CDR3 has 15 residues. The V gene's germline CDR1 is MGHDK and CDR2 SYGVNS. The CDR3 DNA reads as TGTGCCAGCAGTGCGACAGGGGAGGGGTTCTACGGGCAGTACTTC. It translates to CASSATGEGFYGQYF.

The chain employs TRBV11-3 and TRBJ2-5; D may be TRBD2 (6 bases). Germline V CDR1 and CDR2: SGHNT, YENEEA. Deletions cut 0 bases from V and 4 bases from J, with 9 bases between. This CDR3 region has 14 residues. The CDR3 loop is CASSLEAGRETQYF. In nucleotides, the CDR3 is TGTGCCAGCAGCTTAGAGGCGGGGCGAGAGACCCAGTACTTC.

This clone was counted once. The J gene is TRBJ1-2, the V gene TRBV19, with D possibly TRBD1 on 6 matching bases. The CDR3 runs to 17 residues. CDR1 and CDR2 from the germline V gene are LNHDA and SQIVND (reference sequence). The germline V and J ends were trimmed by 0 bases and 5 bases, with 19 bases remaining between them. The CDR3 nucleotides read TGTGCCAGTAGTATAGACGTTGGGGCAGGGGCCATTTATGGCTACACCTTC. Its translation is CASSIDVGAGAIYGYTF.

This chain uses TRBV10-2 with TRBJ1-1; 8 positions match TRBD1. The germline gives CDR1 WSHSY, CDR2 SAAADI. The CDR3 sequence is 15 residues long. V shed 5 bases and J 1 base; nucleotides not matched to a gene: 6. CDR3 nucleotides: TGCGCCAGCAGTCCTAGCAGGGGGCGGAACACTGAAGCTTTCTTT. Translating gives CASSPSRGRNTEAFF.

The J gene is TRBJ1-5, the V gene TRBV28; TRBD1 is a possible D gene (6 bases). Germline V gene data show CDR1 as MDHEN and CDR2 as SYDVKM. Trimming left V 5 bases short and J 0 bases short, with 17 bases between. The CDR3 spans 17 residues. Here the CDR3 DNA reads TGTGCCAGCAGTACCCCCCGGACAGAATATAGCAATCAGCCCCAGCATTTT. Its translation: CASSTPRTEYSNQPQHF.

The chain links TRBV30 to TRBJ2-1; TRBD2 matches 7 bases. Germline trimming cut 1 base from V and 7 bases from J; bases unmatched to any gene: 10. Looked up from germline, CDR1 is GTSNPN and CDR2 is SVGIG (reference sequence). The CDR3 spans 15 residues. DNA of the CDR3: TGTGCCTGGAGTGATCTTAGCGGGCTCGGTAATGAGCAGTTCTTC. Amino acid sequence: CAWSDLSGLGNEQFF.

The rearrangement joins TRBV6-1 to TRBJ2-1; the match to TRBD1 covers 7 bases. This CDR3 region has 15 residues. CDR1 is MNHNS and CDR2 is SASEGT in the germline V gene. V shed 8 bases, J shed 6 bases, and the junction held 13 bases outside the gene matches. The CDR3 region is CASSEDRAGGNEQFF. For the CDR3, the DNA is TGTGCCAGCTCAGAAGACAGGGCCGGCGGCAATGAGCAGTTCTTC.

J is TRBJ2-1 and V is TRBV9, with D possibly matching TRBD2 (6 bases). The V gene's germline CDR1 is SGDLS and CDR2 YYNGEE. V was clipped by 0 bases and J by 4 bases, with 23 bases between them. This CDR3 is built from 19 residues. The CDR3 loop is CASSVAEGQRAGSYNEQFF. CDR3 bases: TGTGCCAGCAGCGTAGCTGAGGGGCAGAGGGCGGGAAGTTACAATGAGCAGTTCTTC.

The chain carries TRBV15 and TRBJ2-1; D is unclear. The V and J ends lost 4 bases and 6 bases respectively, with 10 bases between them. Germline lookup yields CDR1 LNHNV and CDR2 YYDKDF (reference sequence). The CDR3 covers 13 residues. For the CDR3, the DNA is TGTGCCACCAGCACAGGATTAAGCAATGAGCAGTTCTTC. Amino acid sequence: CATSTGLSNEQFF.

V and J are TRBV6-4 and TRBJ2-1; 10 nucleotides line up with TRBD2. The CDR3 is 19 residues long. The V and J ends lost 5 bases and 1 base, in that order; junction bases with no gene match: 14. CDR1 is MRHNA and CDR2 is SNTAGT in the germline V gene. The CDR3: CASSLAGAPMFGSYNEQFF. The CDR3 DNA follows: TGTGCCAGCAGTCTAGCGGGAGCACCCATGTTCGGGTCCTACAATGAGCAGTTCTTC.

The CDR3 spells CASSPTGLAGVYETQYF. The CDR3 nucleotides read TGTGCCAGCTCACCGACGGGACTAGCGGGAGTATATGAGACCCAGTACTTC. This chain links TRBV18 with TRBJ2-5; 14 bases match TRBD2. The CDR3 is 17 residues long. V gave up 3 bases and J gave up 5 bases; unmatched junction bases: 8. Per germline, CDR1 KGHSH and CDR2 LQKENI. Using reference TRBV18 and TRBJ2-5 for the parts outside the CDR3, the full variable domain is NAGVMQNPRHLVRRRGQEARLRCSPMKGHSHVYWYRQLPEEGLKFMVYLQKENIIDESGMPKERFSAEFPKEGPSILRIQQVVRGDSAAYFCASSPTGLAGVYETQYFGPGTRLLVL.

This clone has a single count. This chain connects TRBV12-5 to TRBJ1-5; D ambiguous. Germline values: CDR1 LGHNT, CDR2 FRNRAP. This CDR3 is built from 13 residues. The ends were cut back, 4 bases at V and 1 base at J, with 5 bases in the middle. DNA for the CDR3: TGTGCTAGTGGTTGGAGAAGCAATCAGCCCCAGCATTTT. Translation: CASGWRSNQPQHF.

Comments on this clone: Within the sample, other DNA sequences also encode this same CDR3. The V gene is TRBV19, the J gene TRBJ1-1; the D is unclear. Germline loops: CDR1 LNHDA, CDR2 SQIVND (reference sequence). The CDR3 is 14 residues long. V lost 5 bases, J lost 1 base, and 11 bases lay in between. The DNA for the CDR3 is TGTGCCAGTAGTTTACCGACTGGGAACACTGAAGCTTTCTTT. This encodes CASSLPTGNTEAFF.

This chain links TRBV19 with TRBJ2-3; D may be TRBD1 (6 bases). The CDR3 runs to 19 residues. Germline values: CDR1 LNHDA, CDR2 SQIVND (reference sequence). The V end was cut by 7 bases, the J end by 0 bases, with 26 bases between. The CDR3 DNA follows: TGTGCCAGTACCGGCGGCCCAGGGCATGTTCAGGGGAGCACAGATACGCAGTATTTT. Its protein is CASTGGPGHVQGSTDTQYF.

The chain recombines TRBV18 with TRBJ1-5, with a tentative D call TRBD1 (5 bases). Germline V gene sequence: CDR1 KGHSH, CDR2 LQKENI. V dropped 2 bases and J dropped 2 bases, with 7 bases sitting between them. CDR3 size: 14 residues. CDR3 loop: CASSPTQGNQPQHF. The CDR3, as DNA: TGTGCCAGCTCACCAACACAGGGCAATCAGCCCCAGCATTTT.